These T cell receptor beta chains were read from a single sample in a study of T cells in Graves' hyperthyroidism and ophthalmopathy. TCRdb ran MiXCR on the multiplex PCR reads and lists one entry per CDR3 protein. The sample consists of some 340,000 distinct CDR3 sequences, roughly an eighth of them appearing once. The sequenced sample consisted of blood. These receptors came from a woman in her 40s with Graves' ophthalmopathy. CDR3s include the opening cysteine and the closing phenylalanine or tryptophan. The order of the fields is clone size, V gene, D gene, J gene, CDR3 DNA, CDR3 protein. A D gene is named only where the DNA matches it firmly. Some rows mark clone size as missing; the rest say once, few, many or name a class of expanded clone.

many	TRBV29-1	TRBD2	TRBJ2-1	TGCAGCGTTGAACGGAGCGGGGGCTTAGGCAATGAGCAGTTCTTC	CSVERSGGLGNEQFF
many	TRBV7-2	TRBD1	TRBJ1-1	TGTGCCAGCAGCTCGTTAGCGGGACAGCTTAACACTGAAGCTTTCTTT	CASSSLAGQLNTEAFF
many	TRBV11-2	.	TRBJ2-2	TGTGCCAGCAGCTTAGCGTCTCCCGGGGAGCTGTTTTTT	CASSLASPGELFF
many	TRBV14	TRBD2	TRBJ2-5	TGTGCCAGCAGCCGACCCGGGACTATCCAAGAGACCCAGTACTTC	CASSRPGTIQETQYF
.	TRBV3-1	.	TRBJ2-3	TGTGTCAGCAGCCAAGAGGTATTAGGGAACACAGATACGCAGTATTTT	CVSSQEVLGNTDTQYF
.	TRBV11-3	.	TRBJ1-3	TGTGCCAGCAGCCTGGTCCTCGCAGGGTATTCTGGAAACACCGTATATTTT	CASSLVLAGYSGNTVYF
many	TRBV11-2	.	TRBJ2-3	TGTGCCAGCAGCTTACTTGGGGGCGAAGATACGCAGTATTTT	CASSLLGGEDTQYF
many	TRBV6-2/TRBV6-3	TRBD1	TRBJ2-7	TGTGCCAGCAGTCTCCCTACAAGGACAGGGACCTACGAGCAGTACTTC	CASSLPTRTGTYEQYF
many	TRBV12-3/TRBV12-4	.	TRBJ2-2	TGTGCCAGCAGCCATCGCCTTCAGGGATCGAACACCGGGGAGCTGTTTTTT	CASSHRLQGSNTGELFF
.	TRBV19	.	TRBJ1-2	TGTGCCAGTAGTTCACAATCCGGGACCGTCAAGAGTAGTGGCTACACCTTC	CASSSQSGTVKSSGYTF
many	TRBV2	TRBD1	TRBJ1-2	TGTGCCAGCAGTGGGGGACAGGGCGGCTATGGCTACACCTTC	CASSGGQGGYGYTF
many	TRBV7-9	TRBD2	TRBJ2-7	TGTGCCAGCAGCGATAAATATCTAGCGGGGATCTACGAGCAGTACTTC	CASSDKYLAGIYEQYF
.	TRBV7-9	.	TRBJ1-3	TGTGCCAGCAGCTCCTCCCGGGACACCATATATTTT	CASSSSRDTIYF
.	TRBV19	TRBD1	TRBJ2-3	TGTGCCAGTAGTGGGACAGGGGGTCACGAAGGGGCGCAGTATTTT	CASSGTGGHEGAQYF
many	TRBV7-9	.	TRBJ2-7	TGTGCCAGCAGCTCCCCGATGGGCTACGAGCAGTACTTC	CASSSPMGYEQYF
.	TRBV3-1	TRBD2	TRBJ2-1	TGTGCCAGCAGCCATGCTAGCGGGCTTTACAATGAGCAGTTCTTC	CASSHASGLYNEQFF
.	TRBV5-6	TRBD1	TRBJ2-1	TGTGCCAGCAGCTCGGACAGGGATAACAATGAGCAGTTCTTC	CASSSDRDNNEQFF
.	TRBV20-1	TRBD2	TRBJ2-3	TGCAGTGGTCAGCGGGGGGCCACAGATACGCAGTATTTT	CSGQRGATDTQYF
many	TRBV5-1	TRBD1	TRBJ1-1	TGCGCCAGCAGCTTGGGGGACAGTAGTGAAGCTTTCTTT	CASSLGDSSEAFF
many	TRBV10-1	.	TRBJ2-1	TGCGCTTTTGGGGGAAGGGGAGATGAGCAGTTCTTC	CAFGGRGDEQFF
few	TRBV29-1	.	TRBJ2-7	TGCAGCGTTGAAGAATTTGTAGGCGGAGAGCAGTACTTC	CSVEEFVGGEQYF
few	TRBV6-1	.	TRBJ1-1	TGTGCCAGCAGTTTTAGAGCTTTAGGCGGTGAAGCTTTCTTT	CASSFRALGGEAFF
few	TRBV20-1	TRBD1	TRBJ1-1	TGCAGTGGCCCGAACTCAATACAGGGGGCGAGTGCGGCTTTCTTT	CSGPNSIQGASAAFF
many	TRBV2	.	TRBJ2-7	TGTGCCAGCGGAGTATATCGCGAGCAGTACTTC	CASGVYREQYF
many	TRBV7-2	.	TRBJ1-2	TGTGCCAGCAGCCCGGAAGGGATGAGCTATGGCTACACCTTC	CASSPEGMSYGYTF
many	TRBV29-1	.	TRBJ1-4	TGCAGCGTCCGGTTGGATGAAAAACTGTTTTTT	CSVRLDEKLFF
many	TRBV5-1	TRBD1	TRBJ2-2	TGCGCCAGCAGCTTGGTGGCCGGGACAGTCGGGGAGCTGTTTTTT	CASSLVAGTVGELFF
.	TRBV20-1	.	TRBJ1-6	TGCAGTGCTAGAGTTTGGCAGGGTGAAAATTCACCCCTCCACTTT	CSARVWQGENSPLHF
.	TRBV4-1	.	TRBJ1-2	TGCGCCAGCAGCCAAGATATAATTGGAAGCGGGTCCAACTATGGCTACACCTTC	CASSQDIIGSGSNYGYTF
many	TRBV11-1	.	TRBJ1-6	TGTGCCAGCAGCTTAGGGAGTCGTGCAGATTCACCCCTCCACTTT	CASSLGSRADSPLHF
many	TRBV10-3	.	TRBJ1-2	TGTGCCATCAGTCCCGAAGATACAGGGTTGGGGGGCTACACCTTC	CAISPEDTGLGGYTF
few	TRBV19	TRBD1	TRBJ1-1	TGTGCCAGTAGTAAGGACAGGGCCGCTTTCTTT	CASSKDRAAFF
once	TRBV20-1	.	TRBJ2-6	TGCAGTGCTAGAGGTATAGCCGGTGACCGCTCTGGGGCCAACGTCCTGACTTTC	CSARGIAGDRSGANVLTF
many	TRBV19	.	TRBJ1-5	TGTGCCAGTAGCATGATTGAGGAGCATAGCAATCAGCCCCAGCATTTT	CASSMIEEHSNQPQHF
many	TRBV20-1	.	TRBJ2-5	TGCAGTGCTTCCAACAGAGGGACCCAGTACTTC	CSASNRGTQYF
many	TRBV28	.	TRBJ1-5	TGTGCCAGCAGTACCTCAGGAGATCTTTATAGCAATCAGCCCCAGCATTTT	CASSTSGDLYSNQPQHF
many	TRBV2	.	TRBJ1-5	TGTGCCAGCAGTGAAGCGCGCCCGTTTTTGAGTCCCCAGCATTTT	CASSEARPFLSPQHF
many	TRBV25-1	TRBD1	TRBJ1-2	TGTGCCGCCGGGACAGCCTATGGCTACACCTTC	CAAGTAYGYTF
many	TRBV29-1	.	TRBJ2-7	TGCAGCGTAGTTGGGGGCCGGGGCTACGAGCAGTACTTC	CSVVGGRGYEQYF
many	TRBV7-2	TRBD1	TRBJ1-4	TGTGCCAGCAGCCTTGGACAGGGGTTCGAAAAACTGTTTTTT	CASSLGQGFEKLFF
many	TRBV6-5	.	TRBJ2-1	TGTGCCAGCAGTTACTATATTCCAGGGTCGAGCTCCTACAATGAGCAGTTCTTC	CASSYYIPGSSSYNEQFF
many	TRBV27	.	TRBJ1-5	TGTGCCAGCAGTTTATCTGCTGGGGGAATAGGGCATCAGCCCCAGCATTTT	CASSLSAGGIGHQPQHF
many	TRBV6-1	TRBD2	TRBJ2-7	TGTGCCAGCAGTCTAGCGGTATCCTACGAGCAGTACTTC	CASSLAVSYEQYF
.	TRBV5-1	.	TRBJ2-3	TGCGCCAGCAGCTTGGGTATTGGCACAGATACGCAGTATTTT	CASSLGIGTDTQYF
many	TRBV28	.	TRBJ2-7	TGTGCCAGCAGTCCCGGGACCCTACTCTTAAGCGAGCAGTACTTC	CASSPGTLLLSEQYF
few	TRBV7-8	.	TRBJ2-2	TGTGCCAGCAGCTTGACGGGTGTCACCGGGGAGCTGTTTTTT	CASSLTGVTGELFF
few	TRBV28	.	TRBJ2-2	TGTGCCAGCACCTCATTGGGGGGACGGTCGCGAATCACCGGGGAGCTGTTTTTT	CASTSLGGRSRITGELFF
many	TRBV7-8	.	TRBJ2-3	TGTGCCAGCAGCTTAACGGGCAGGATAACCGATACGCAGTATTTT	CASSLTGRITDTQYF
many	TRBV7-2	.	TRBJ1-2	TGTGCCAGCAGCCCAATCCGGGGGATCCATGGCTACACCTTC	CASSPIRGIHGYTF
.	TRBV3-1	.	TRBJ2-2	TGTGCCAGCGCTATAGGTGGGAGTAACACCGGGGAGCTGTTTTTT	CASAIGGSNTGELFF
many	TRBV6-1	.	TRBJ1-5	TGTGCCACACAAGAAGCGCAGCCCCAGCATTTT	CATQEAQPQHF
.	TRBV20-1	TRBD2	TRBJ2-3	TGCAGTGCTAGTGAGCGAGCGGGGGAGACAGATACGCAGTATTTT	CSASERAGETDTQYF
many	TRBV11-2	.	TRBJ1-1	TGTGCCAGCAGCCGGTTCTCGGTGCGGGGACGGAACACTGAAGCTTTCTTT	CASSRFSVRGRNTEAFF
.	TRBV3-1	.	TRBJ1-2	TGTGCCAGCCAGGAGAGAGGAAATGGCTACACCTTC	CASQERGNGYTF
.	TRBV7-9	TRBD1	TRBJ1-2	TGTGCCAGCAGCTTAGGTAGGGGACAGGCGAGCTATGGCTACACCTTC	CASSLGRGQASYGYTF
many	TRBV3-1	.	TRBJ2-3	TGTGCCAGCAGTCCCTTCGGGGTGGACACAGATACGCAGTATTTT	CASSPFGVDTDTQYF
many	TRBV2	TRBD2	TRBJ2-2	TGTGCCAGCAGATTTAGCGGGGGAGACACCGGGGAGCTGTTTTTT	CASRFSGGDTGELFF